The 19 T cell receptor beta chains below all came from one sample that was sequenced in a study of shared T cell receptors in the human thymus. The table came from immunoSEQ multiplex PCR; TCRdb's copy has only in-frame clones and leaves some out. The sample includes 550,000 to 800,000 clones, approximately 83% seen only once; the top ten take more than 0.008%. This sample was also put to use in a study of human thymus T cells.

Material: thymocytes. The receptors here all came from a girl under three years old with a congenital heart defect.

The chain uses TRBV28 and TRBJ2-6; perhaps TRBD1 as D (5 bases). The CDR3 length is 16 residues. V gave up 4 bases and J gave up 3 bases, with 13 bases separating them. Germline V CDR1 and CDR2: MDHEN, SYDVKM. The CDR3 protein is CASSSGKGNGANVLTF. The CDR3 region has the DNA TGTGCCAGCAGTTCTGGGAAGGGGAATGGGGCCAACGTCCTGACTTTC.

The chain uses TRBV19 and TRBJ1-1, with 8 bases fitting TRBD1. The CDR3 consists of 14 residues. Germline V gives CDR1 LNHDA, CDR2 SQIVND (reference sequence). The ends lost 6 bases at V and 5 bases at J; junction bases unmatched: 8. The CDR3 nucleotides read TGTGCCAGTAGCCCCAGGGGGCGTCGGACTGAAGCTTTCTTT. This translates into CASSPRGRRTEAFF.

The chain employs TRBV29-1 and TRBJ2-3, with D possibly matching TRBD2 (7 bases). Trimming took 6 bases from V and 4 from J, leaving 35 bases between them. Germline loops: CDR1 SQVTM, CDR2 ANQGSEA. CDR3 size: 20 residues. CDR3 DNA sequence: TGCAGCGTCCATCGATGGACTAGGGGGGGGTCCTTCCCCGCCCCAGATACGCAGTATTTT. The encoded protein is CSVHRWTRGGSFPAPDTQYF.

This clone turned up a few times. The V call is TRBV12-5, the J call TRBJ2-5, with D maybe TRBD2 (6 bases). Deletions cut 6 bases from V and 5 bases from J, with 7 bases between. CDR3 length: 11 residues. Germline loops: CDR1 LGHNT, CDR2 FRNRAP. The CDR3 DNA sequence: TGTGCTAGTGGGGCGGGGGAGACCCAGTACTTC. Translation: CASGAGETQYF.

The rearrangement uses TRBV7-2 and TRBJ2-5, with 9 bases matching TRBD2. The CDR3 is 16 residues long. Germline lookup yields CDR1 SGHTA and CDR2 FQGNSA. V was pared by 5 bases and J by 6 bases, with 13 bases of the junction left unmatched. Here the CDR3 DNA reads TGTGCCAGCAGCCGTCCGGGACTAGCTGCCTTTAAGACCCAGTACTTC. Amino acid sequence: CASSRPGLAAFKTQYF.

This clone has only one observation. The chain uses TRBV19 and TRBJ1-4; D call uncertain. The CDR3 spans 13 residues. Deletions cut 7 bases from V and 2 bases from J, with 8 bases between. Germline V gives CDR1 LNHDA, CDR2 SQIVND (reference sequence). CDR3 amino acids: CASMEQTNEKLFF. The CDR3 region has the DNA TGTGCCAGTATGGAACAGACTAATGAAAAACTGTTTTTT.

DNA of the CDR3: TGTGCCAGCAGGTCGTATTGGCTTCGAGGCCCTGGGGCCAACGTCCTGACTTTC. Protein product: CASRSYWLRGPGANVLTF. The chain recombines TRBV2 with TRBJ2-6; D not resolved. This CDR3 comprises 18 residues. Germline assignment: CDR1 SNHLY and CDR2 FYNNEI. The germline V and J ends were trimmed by 6 bases and 2 bases, with 20 bases remaining between them.

This chain joins TRBV27 and TRBJ2-5, with 7 bases fitting TRBD1. The CDR3 is 14 amino acids. Germline trimming cut 5 bases from V and 7 bases from J; bases unmatched to any gene: 10. Germline CDR1 MNHEY, CDR2 SMNVEV (reference sequence). The CDR3 nucleotides read TGTGCCAGCAGTGCACCTCGGACAGGAGGGACCCAGTACTTC. It yields the protein CASSAPRTGGTQYF.

This clone occurred once. The CDR3 sequence: CASGLVHSGGAPRYEQFF. The CDR3, as DNA: TGTGCTAGTGGTTTGGTACATAGCGGGGGGGCCCCGAGATATGAGCAGTTCTTC. V and J are TRBV12-5 and TRBJ2-1, with 11 positions matching TRBD2. Unmatched junction bases numbered 12, after V lost 0 bases and J lost 8 bases. The CDR3 consists of 18 residues. Germline values: CDR1 LGHNT, CDR2 FRNRAP.

The rearrangement joins TRBV4-1 to TRBJ1-2; TRBD1 is a possible D gene (5 bases). V lost 6 bases, J lost 8 bases, and 19 bases lay in between. CDR3 length equals 14 residues. CDR1 and CDR2 from the germline V gene are MGHRA and YSYEKL. The CDR3 sequence: CASREGASKRGYTF. The CDR3 nucleotides read TGCGCCAGCAGGGAAGGGGCTTCTAAGAGGGGCTACACCTTC.

This clone was recorded only once. This CDR3 reads CAIGTGGTHEQYF. The CDR3 DNA reads as TGTGCCATCGGGACAGGGGGTACCCACGAGCAGTACTTC. The chain is built from TRBV10-3 and TRBJ2-7, with 11 positions matching TRBD1. Per the germline V gene, CDR1 is ENHRY and CDR2 is SYGVKD. The CDR3 extends over 13 amino acids. V lost 8 bases and J lost 5; bases outside the gene matches: 5.

The genes are TRBV15 and TRBJ1-2; D is ambiguous. The CDR3 contains 19 residues. Germline assignment: CDR1 LNHNV and CDR2 YYDKDF (reference sequence). The V and J ends lost 0 bases and 5 bases respectively, with 25 bases between them. CDR3 nucleotides: TGTGCCACCAGCAGAGATCTCTTATCGACGGTTCGAATGGAGTATGGCTACACCTTC. Translating gives CATSRDLLSTVRMEYGYTF.

The chain employs TRBV5-6 and TRBJ2-7; perhaps TRBD1 as D (6 bases). The V and J ends lost 0 bases and 3 bases respectively, with 10 bases between them. Germline V lookup: CDR1 SGHDT, CDR2 YYEEEE. The length of the CDR3 is 14 residues. CDR3 sequence reads: CASSLGQVDYEQYF. The CDR3 coding sequence is TGTGCCAGCAGCTTGGGACAGGTCGACTACGAGCAGTACTTC.

The chain recombines TRBV7-3 with TRBJ2-1; TRBD2 aligns across 8 bases. Per germline, CDR1 SGHTA and CDR2 FQGTGA. V dropped 4 bases and J dropped 0; count of bases not matched to a gene: 5. CDR3 length: 16 amino acids. CDR3 DNA: TGTGCCAGCAGCTCGGCCGGGGGGGTCTCCTACAATGAGCAGTTCTTC. Protein product: CASSSAGGVSYNEQFF.

The chain links TRBV2 to TRBJ2-5, with TRBD1 matching over 7 bases. The end of the DNA is better explained by TRBJ2-7, so the J call may be wrong. There are 14 residues in the CDR3. Germline CDR1 SNHLY, CDR2 FYNNEI. CDR3 residues: CASRGTDRTYEQYF. CDR3 bases: TGTGCCAGCAGGGGGACAGACCGAACCTACGAGCAGTACTTC.

The rearrangement links TRBV10-1 to TRBJ2-1; 10 bases agree with TRBD2. Germline V gene data show CDR1 as WNHNN and CDR2 as SYGVQD (reference sequence). This CDR3 comprises 17 residues. Germline trimming cut 2 bases from V and 1 base from J; bases unmatched to any gene: 5. The CDR3 DNA reads TGCGCCAGCAGTGAGCAGCGGGGGGGCCGGTCCTACAATGAGCAGTTCTTC. As protein: CASSEQRGGRSYNEQFF.

The chain joins TRBV4-3 to TRBJ1-5, with D hard to call. The CDR3 covers 16 residues. The germline V and J ends were trimmed by 0 bases and 2 bases, with 11 bases remaining between them. Looked up from germline, CDR1 is LGHNA and CDR2 is YSLEER. CDR3 nucleotide sequence: TGCGCCAGCAGCCAAGAATTCAATTCGGGCAATCAGCCCCAGCATTTT. Amino acids: CASSQEFNSGNQPQHF.

The V and J genes are TRBV7-9 and TRBJ2-5; possibly TRBD2 for D (6 bases). Looked up from germline, CDR1 is SEHNR and CDR2 is FQNEAQ (reference sequence). CDR3 length: 15 residues. V lost 5 bases, J lost 2 bases, and 15 bases lay in between. The CDR3 sequence is CASSGRGTLQETQYF. Here the CDR3 DNA reads TGTGCCAGCAGCGGTCGGGGGACCCTTCAAGAGACCCAGTACTTC.

This CDR3 is CASMGANTEAFF. CDR3 nucleotide sequence: TGTGCCAGTATGGGGGCGAACACTGAAGCTTTCTTT. The chain uses TRBV14 and TRBJ1-1, with D possibly matching TRBD1 (6 bases). The CDR3 consists of 12 residues. V was pared by 9 bases and J by 1 base, with 9 bases between. Germline assignment: CDR1 SGHDN and CDR2 FVKESK.